These 10 T cell receptor beta chains share one sample of origin, sequenced in a study of T cells in women clearing cervical HPV infection. The repertoire was sequenced with immunoSEQ multiplex PCR; TCRdb's copy has only in-frame clones and lacks some. The sample's table shows approximately 49,000 clones. Sequences were obtained from blood buffy coat. Receptor source: a woman between 18 and 70 years old with a cervical HPV16 infection that either progressed to CIN3+ or cleared (not recorded which).

In the case of this clone: The read terminates 3 residues ahead of where the CDR3 ends, so the germline J gene completes it. The V call is TRBV13, the J call TRBJ1-2, with D maybe TRBD1 (5 bases). V was trimmed by 1 base and J by 6 bases, leaving 15 bases between them. Germline values: CDR1 PRHDT, CDR2 FYEKMQ (reference sequence). This CDR3 comprises 15 residues. The sequenced CDR3 bases are TGTGCCAGCAGCTTAGAGGGGTGGGCCAAGGATGGC. The encoded protein is CASSLEGWAKDG. The entire CDR3 protein reads CASSLEGWAKDGYTF.

As regards this clone: The read comes to an end 3 residues before the CDR3 does, leaving the germline J gene to fill in the end. The chain links TRBV28 to TRBJ2-3; 11 nucleotides match TRBD2. Germline assignment: CDR1 MDHEN and CDR2 SYDVKM. The CDR3 runs to 16 residues. V shed 2 bases, J shed 8 bases, and the junction held 9 bases outside the gene matches. CDR3 DNA, as far as it was read: TGTGCCAGCAGTTTAGGTGTACTAGCGGGAGAGAGTACG. Amino acids: CASSLGVLAGEST. The CDR3 in its entirety is CASSLGVLAGESTQYF.

As regards this clone: The read halts 3 residues ahead of the CDR3 end, with the missing end drawn from the germline J gene. The chain couples TRBV20-1 to TRBJ2-3; 13 nucleotides align to TRBD2. Germline lookup yields CDR1 DFQATT and CDR2 SNEGSKA (reference sequence). The CDR3 is made up of 13 amino acids. Incomplete CDR3 DNA: TGCAGTGCTACAGGACTAGCGGGAGACGCG. Amino acids: CSATGLAGDA. The CDR3 in full is CSATGLAGDAQYF.

This CDR3 is CASSLAIMGQTNYGYTF. Partial CDR3 DNA: TGCGCCAGCAGCTTGGCGATTATGGGACAAACAAACTATGGC. The chain carries TRBV5-1 and TRBJ1-2, with D possibly being TRBD1 (6 bases). Read sequence stops 3 residues before the CDR3 end, and the germline J gene provides the missing end. V shed 0 bases and J shed 2 bases, with 17 bases lying between them. Germline CDR1 SGHRS, CDR2 YFSETQ. This CDR3 contains 17 residues. Complete variable domain (other parts from reference TRBV5-1 and TRBJ1-2): KAGVTQTPRYLIKTRGQQVTLSCSPISGHRSVSWYQQTPGQGLQFLFEYFSETQRNKGNFPGRFSGRQFSNSRSEMNVSTLELGDSALYLCASSLAIMGQTNYGYTFGSGTRLTVV.

The sequenced part of the CDR3 DNA is TGTGCCAGTAGTATAGATCTCGCGAGGGGACACCCGAACACTGAA. Amino acid sequence: CASSIDLARGHPNTE. The entire CDR3 protein reads CASSIDLARGHPNTEAFF. The rearrangement joins TRBV19 to TRBJ1-1; possibly TRBD1 for D (6 bases). The read is 3 residues too short to cover the CDR3 end, so that end is filled in from the germline J gene. With 0 bases removed from V and 1 base from J, the gap between germline ends came to 18 bases. Germline CDR1 LNHDA, CDR2 SQIVND (reference sequence). The CDR3 has 18 residues.

The DNA read from the CDR3 is TGCAGTGCTAGAGGAGGGGGCACAACCTACGAG. Translating gives CSARGGGTTYE. Given in full, the CDR3 is CSARGGGTTYEQYF. The chain recombines TRBV20-1 with TRBJ2-7; TRBD1 matches 7 bases. Read sequence stops 3 residues before the CDR3 end, and the germline J gene provides the missing end. Germline assignment: CDR1 DFQATT and CDR2 SNEGSKA (reference sequence). Germline trimming cut 1 base from V and 2 bases from J; bases unmatched to any gene: 5. This CDR3 is built from 14 residues.

As for this clone: The read gets to within 3 residues of the CDR3 end, and the germline J gene fills in the rest. The V and J genes are TRBV6-2 or TRBV6-3 and TRBJ1-2; 7 bases line up with TRBD1. The ends lost 7 bases at V and 4 bases at J; junction bases unmatched: 15. Germline V gene lookup returns CDR1 MNHEY and CDR2 SVGEGT. The CDR3 loop spans 16 amino acids. The covered CDR3 bases are TGTGCCAGCACCCCATTTGGTGGGGACAGAGCCTATGGC. Translated, it gives CASTPFGGDRAYG. The CDR3, in full, reads CASTPFGGDRAYGYTF.

Note on this clone: The observed sequence ends 3 residues before the CDR3 terminus, with the missing tail filled in from the germline J gene. The chain couples TRBV10-2 to TRBJ2-7; D is uncertain. Germline V CDR1 and CDR2: WSHSY, SAAADI. The CDR3 extends over 13 amino acids. Trimming took 4 bases from V and 2 from J, leaving 9 bases between them. This chain's CDR3 is CASSVGNPYEQYF. CDR3 DNA (partial): TGCGCCAGCAGTGTGGGCAACCCCTACGAG.

As for this clone: The read terminates 3 residues before the CDR3 end, so the remaining end is supplied by the germline J gene. The chain is built from TRBV19 and TRBJ2-1; 9 bases align to TRBD2. Germline V CDR1 and CDR2: LNHDA, SQIVND (reference sequence). The CDR3 consists of 18 residues. V shed 4 bases, J shed 0 bases, and the junction held 10 bases outside the gene matches. The CDR3 sequence: CASSSGRAGRSSYNEQFF. The sequenced part of the CDR3 DNA is TGTGCCAGTAGTAGCGGGAGGGCTGGTAGGAGCTCCTACAATGAG.

About this clone itself: The DNA ends 3 residues before the CDR3 does, and the rest of the CDR3 is filled in from the germline J gene. V gene TRBV19 combines with J gene TRBJ1-3; tentative D call: TRBD1 (6 bases). Looked up from germline, CDR1 is LNHDA and CDR2 is SQIVND (reference sequence). The V and J ends lost 5 bases and 0 bases respectively, with 11 bases between them. This CDR3 comprises 15 residues. CDR3 sequence reads: CASSVRQASGNTIYF. The covered CDR3 bases are TGTGCCAGTAGTGTCCGACAGGCCTCTGGAAACACC.